Here is one T cell receptor (beta chain) with its context. The target of this receptor is not known. The input lacks base qualities; no much larger clone sits a single base away. This sample stems from a study of technical replicates of blood from a few donors (dated by TCRdb to about 2017). Ends trimmed: V by 2 bases, J by 6 bases; bases unmatched to a gene: 7. Reading the germline V gene (reference sequence) gives CDR1 SEHNR and CDR2 FQNEAQ. The CDR3 goes from the cysteine to the phenylalanine over 17 residues. Only CDR3 DNA is held: 51 bases, read in frame from base 1. Libraries came from the immunoSEQ multiplex PCR assay. TCRdb took over this immuneACCESS table, retaining in-frame rearrangements with V and J assigned. Such tables are incomplete; in checked studies, under half of the missing clones stem from an unresolved V gene, and the remainder is unexplained. In this sample the table shows around 85,000 clones, less than 95% of which occur a single time. The ten largest clones take up roughly 0.25% of the sample.

The chain uses TRBV7-9 and TRBJ2-3, with 14 central nucleotides matching TRBD2. The sequenced sample consisted of T cells isolated from PBMCs. This receptor was taken from a human donor in good health. The DNA is as follows: TGTGCCAGCAGCTTAAACAGACTAGCGGGAGGGTTGGATACGCAGTATTTT. Its protein is CASSLNRLAGGLDTQYF.